This T cell receptor (beta chain) was identified in a study of shared clonotypes between healthy human individuals. On the study more broadly: CD4 naive and memory got three plates each, CD8 naive two, CD8 memory one. Findings of the study overall: On the whole, naive subsets had larger estimated richness than memory subsets had.

Germline V CDR1 and CDR2: LNHNV, YYDKDF (reference sequence). The V segment lost 0 bases and the J segment 6 bases; nucleotides outside the gene matches: 5. This CDR3 has 15 amino acids. Worth noting for this clone: Antigen: not known.

Repertoires were generated with immunoSEQ multiplex PCR, while TCRdb's copy carries only in-frame clones and drops some. Of some 350,000 clones detected, under 80% appear once; the ten largest clones hold 10%. All donors qualified as healthy HIV-negative adults and had experienced no recent acute infections or vaccinations. Into CD45RA+ naive and CD45RA-negative memory subsets, the CD4+ cells were split. Sequencing used memory CD4+ T cells sorted from blood. Documented subset: CD45RA-negative fraction. The TCR sequence derives from a man aged 25 to 40 in good health. The chain links TRBV15 to TRBJ1-2; 9 nucleotides agree with TRBD1. CDR3 in DNA: TGTGCCACCAGCAGAGATCTTTGGGACAGGGATGGCTACACCTTC. This translates into CATSRDLWDRDGYTF.